The rows below give T cell receptor beta chains drawn from one sample of a study of blood T cell repertoires in COVID-19. The table came from immunoSEQ multiplex PCR; TCRdb's copy has only in-frame clones and leaves some out. The sample shows about 170,000 clones, roughly 80% of them seen only once. Sequenced sample: peripheral blood. These TCRs come from a man between 65 and 85 years old with active or convalescent COVID-19. Both conserved end residues are part of each CDR3. Fields, in order: J gene, D gene, V gene, clone size, CDR3 protein, CDR3 DNA. A D gene is named only where the DNA matches it firmly. For some rows the clone size is stated as once, few or many, or as a class when expanded; others skip it.

TRBJ1-2	-	TRBV7-8	-	CASSHRPLYGYTF	TGTGCCAGCAGCCACAGACCCCTCTATGGCTACACCTTC
TRBJ1-5	TRBD1	TRBV28	once	CASSSGQGGNQPQHF	TGTGCCAGCAGTTCAGGACAGGGAGGCAATCAGCCCCAGCATTTT
TRBJ2-3	-	TRBV7-3	-	CASSLAGLHATQYF	TGTGCCAGCAGCTTAGCGGGCCTACACGCTACGCAGTATTTT
TRBJ1-4	-	TRBV2	-	CASSRAGDEKLFF	TGTGCCAGCAGCCGTGCGGGGGACGAAAAACTGTTTTTT
TRBJ2-7	-	TRBV5-1	few	CASSSTGGQGIYEQYF	TGCGCCAGCAGCTCGACCGGGGGGCAGGGCATCTACGAGCAGTACTTC
TRBJ2-7	-	TRBV5-1	-	CASSLARTASYEQYF	TGCGCCAGCAGCTTGGCAAGGACAGCATCCTACGAGCAGTACTTC
TRBJ1-6	-	TRBV27	-	CASSLSGRGSGSPLHF	TGTGCCAGCAGTTTATCTGGAAGGGGGTCGGGTTCACCCCTCCACTTT
TRBJ1-4	TRBD1	TRBV28	-	CATKTDRENEKLFF	TGTGCCACCAAGACTGACAGGGAGAATGAAAAACTGTTTTTT
TRBJ2-1	TRBD2	TRBV3-1/TRBV3-2	-	CASSQIERGGEQFF	TGTGCCAGCAGCCAAATTGAGCGGGGGGGCGAGCAGTTCTTC
TRBJ1-1	TRBD1	TRBV19	-	CASSPGTGDTEAFF	TGTGCCAGTAGCCCCGGGACAGGGGACACTGAAGCTTTCTTT
TRBJ2-7	TRBD2	TRBV2	-	CASRVLAGSFYEQYF	TGTGCCAGCAGAGTACTAGCGGGAAGTTTCTACGAGCAGTACTTC